These 6 T cell receptor beta chains originate from one sample sequenced in a study of Ad26.COV2.S vaccination and SARS-CoV-2 variants. The treatment: about 20 received Ad26.COV2.S at low or high dose, single or two shots; about 5 received placebo; per-sample allocation not given. Specimens were obtained on day 63 following the first vaccine or placebo injection. Clones were sequenced by immunoSEQ multiplex PCR, and TCRdb holds only the in-frame ones, with some missing. The table has around 420,000 clones, around 89% seen once. The sample here was peripheral blood, taken in a trial of Ad26.COV2.S vaccine versus placebo. The receptors were sampled from a person between 18 and 60 years old who received the Ad26.COV2.S COVID-19 vaccine or a placebo.

The CDR3 is CATSRAGSGANVLTF. CDR3 coding DNA: TGTGCCACCAGCAGAGCGGGGTCTGGGGCCAACGTCCTGACTTTC. V is TRBV15 and J is TRBJ2-6, with D perhaps TRBD2 (5 bases). Germline values: CDR1 LNHNV, CDR2 YYDKDF (reference sequence). Trimming left V 1 base short and J 1 base short, with 5 bases between. CDR3 length equals 15 residues.

The genes are TRBV4-1 and TRBJ1-5; D perhaps matches TRBD1 (5 bases). The V end was cut by 1 base, the J end by 6 bases, with 16 bases between. This CDR3 comprises 16 residues. Germline loops: CDR1 MGHRA, CDR2 YSYEKL. Here the CDR3 DNA reads TGCGCCAGCAGCCAAGTGGCGGGGCCCGTGAGTCAGCCCCAGCATTTT. This translates into CASSQVAGPVSQPQHF.

V is TRBV19 and J is TRBJ1-4, with D tentatively TRBD1 (6 bases). V was trimmed by 5 bases and J by 8 bases, leaving 18 bases between them. CDR3 length: 15 amino acids. From germline, CDR1 is LNHDA and CDR2 SQIVND (reference sequence). The CDR3 here is CASSAPGSRGEKLFF. DNA of the CDR3: TGTGCCAGTAGTGCCCCGGGATCGAGGGGGGAAAAACTGTTTTTT.

This chain joins TRBV11-3 and TRBJ2-7, with D uncertain. The V gene lost 5 bases and the J gene lost 4 bases, with 15 bases spanning the gap. The CDR3 covers 14 residues. Germline V CDR1 and CDR2: SGHNT, YENEEA. CDR3 sequence reads: CASSPGTADYEQYF. The CDR3 DNA reads TGTGCCAGCAGCCCCGGCACGGCCGATTACGAGCAGTACTTC.

In DNA, the CDR3 is TGCGCCAGCAGCCCAACAGGGGGATCCTATAATTCACCCCTCCACTTT. It codes for CASSPTGGSYNSPLHF. This rearrangement joins TRBV5-1 to TRBJ1-6, with TRBD1 matching over 8 bases. V lost 4 bases, J lost 1 base, and 4 bases stayed unmatched. The CDR3 consists of 16 residues. Germline V CDR1 and CDR2: SGHRS, YFSETQ.

The V call is TRBV6-6, the J call TRBJ2-1; TRBD1 agrees at 7 bases. The junction had 11 bases not matched to a gene; V was cut back by 5 bases and J by 4 bases. The germline V gene encodes CDR1 MNHNY and CDR2 SVGAGI (reference sequence). This CDR3 contains 16 residues. CDR3 DNA: TGTGCCAGCAGTCGCTACCTCCGGGACAGATACAATGAGCAGTTCTTC. Its translation is CASSRYLRDRYNEQFF.